This TCR beta chain originates from a study of T cells in Graves' hyperthyroidism and ophthalmopathy. The ends were cut back, 9 bases at V and 3 bases at J, with 15 bases in the middle. The CDR3 is 13 residues long. CDR1 SGHTS and CDR2 YDEGEE come from the germline V gene. This clonotype showed up many times. TCR beta CDR3 region amplification was performed from RNA transcripts. HTBI primers were used for first-round RT-PCR of the TCR CDR3. A single record per CDR3 protein comes from TCRdb applying MiXCR to the multiplex PCR reads. The repertoire holds 280,000 or so distinct CDR3 sequences, with around 15% as singletons. The study left out patients who had uncontrolled infection, other autoimmune disease, pregnancy or lactation. Initially, at the first diagnosis of hyperthyroidism and before any ophthalmopathy symptoms, blood was sampled. The PBMCs studied were ones that came from 10 ml fresh peripheral blood.

The chain has TRBV5-8 and TRBJ1-1; TRBD1 might be the D (5 bases). This receptor was taken from a woman aged 45-60 years with Graves' hyperthyroidism that later progressed to Graves' ophthalmopathy. The sequencing input was blood. The CDR3 DNA reads TGTGCCACCCCGAGGGGAGGGTACACTGAAGCTTTCTTT. Its translation: CATPRGGYTEAFF.